This TCR beta chain was identified during a study of identical twins. Findings of the study overall: Possibly, invariant MAIT and iNKT cells partly confounded zero-insertion analyses.

TCRdb processed the 5' RACE reads anew with MiXCR; each CDR3 protein has one entry. Of about 550,000 distinct CDR3 sequences listed, about 22% are singletons. CDR1 and CDR2 (germline): MDHEN, SYDVKM. The CDR3 length is 15 residues. Trimming stripped 4 bases from V and 6 bases from J, with 17 bases between. Comment on this clonotype: The antigen is not known.

These same data were also listed under a study on yellow fever vaccine responses in identical twins.

Sequencing was carried out using CD4+ T cells sorted from blood. The rearrangement uses TRBV28 and TRBJ2-3, with unresolved D. This receptor was identified in a woman aged 18-30 years in good health. The DNA of the CDR3 is TGTGCCAGCAGTTCGACACGACCCCAGCCGGATACGCAGTATTTT. Its protein product is CASSSTRPQPDTQYF.